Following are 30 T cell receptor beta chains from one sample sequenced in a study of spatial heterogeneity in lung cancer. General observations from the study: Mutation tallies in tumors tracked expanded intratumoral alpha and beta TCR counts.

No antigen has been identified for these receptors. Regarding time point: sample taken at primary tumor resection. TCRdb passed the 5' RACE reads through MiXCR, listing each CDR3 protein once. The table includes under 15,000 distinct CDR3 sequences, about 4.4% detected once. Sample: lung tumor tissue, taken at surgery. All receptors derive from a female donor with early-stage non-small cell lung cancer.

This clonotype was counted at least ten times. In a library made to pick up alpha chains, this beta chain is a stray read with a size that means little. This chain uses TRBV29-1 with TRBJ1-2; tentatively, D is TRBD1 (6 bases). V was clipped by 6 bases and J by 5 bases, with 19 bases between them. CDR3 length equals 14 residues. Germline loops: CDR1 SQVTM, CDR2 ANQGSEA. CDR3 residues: CSVSRGDLSYGYTF. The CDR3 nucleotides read TGCAGCGTCTCCAGGGGCGACCTTAGTTATGGCTACACCTTC.

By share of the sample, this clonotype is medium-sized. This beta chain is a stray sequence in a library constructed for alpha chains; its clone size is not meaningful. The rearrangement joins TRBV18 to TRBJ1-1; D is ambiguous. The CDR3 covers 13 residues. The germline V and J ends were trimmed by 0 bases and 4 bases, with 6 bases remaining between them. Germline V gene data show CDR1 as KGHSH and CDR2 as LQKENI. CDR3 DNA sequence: TGTGCCAGCTCACCACCGGATGGCACTGAAGCTTTCTTT. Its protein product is CASSPPDGTEAFF.

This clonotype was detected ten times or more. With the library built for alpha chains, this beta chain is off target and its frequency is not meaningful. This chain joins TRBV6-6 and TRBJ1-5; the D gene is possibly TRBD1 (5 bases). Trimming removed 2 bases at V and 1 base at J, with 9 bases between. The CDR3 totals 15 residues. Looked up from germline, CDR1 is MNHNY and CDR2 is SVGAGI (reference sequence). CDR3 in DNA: TGTGCCAGCAGTTACGGGGGGGTGAGCAATCAGCCCCAGCATTTT. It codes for CASSYGGVSNQPQHF.

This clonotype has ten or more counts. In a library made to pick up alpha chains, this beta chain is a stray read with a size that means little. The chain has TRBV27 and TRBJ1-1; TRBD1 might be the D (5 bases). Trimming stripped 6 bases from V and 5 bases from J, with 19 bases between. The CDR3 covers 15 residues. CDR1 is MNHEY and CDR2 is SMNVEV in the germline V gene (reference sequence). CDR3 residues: CASSQAGGRRTEAFF. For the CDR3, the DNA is TGTGCCAGCAGCCAGGCCGGGGGACGTAGAACTGAAGCTTTCTTT.

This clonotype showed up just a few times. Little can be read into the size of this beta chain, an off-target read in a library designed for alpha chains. The CDR3 nucleotides are TGTGCCAGCAGCGCGCCACATACCCGTAATTCACCCCTCCACTTT. This encodes CASSAPHTRNSPLHF. J is TRBJ1-6 and V is TRBV5-6; D is unresolved. The CDR3 runs 15 residues. Germline-derived CDR1 and CDR2 are SGHDT and YYEEEE. The V gene lost 4 bases and the J gene lost 6 bases, with 14 bases spanning the gap.

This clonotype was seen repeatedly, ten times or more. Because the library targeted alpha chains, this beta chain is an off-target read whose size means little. The CDR3 DNA reads TGTGCCAGCAGCTTACGAGGAGGGAGCTCCTACAATGAGCAGTTCTTC. Amino acids: CASSLRGGSSYNEQFF. This chain uses TRBV7-2 with TRBJ2-1, with D perhaps TRBD2 (6 bases). The CDR3 spans 16 residues. Trimming stripped 2 bases from V and 0 bases from J, with 11 bases between. Germline V gives CDR1 SGHTA, CDR2 FQGNSA.

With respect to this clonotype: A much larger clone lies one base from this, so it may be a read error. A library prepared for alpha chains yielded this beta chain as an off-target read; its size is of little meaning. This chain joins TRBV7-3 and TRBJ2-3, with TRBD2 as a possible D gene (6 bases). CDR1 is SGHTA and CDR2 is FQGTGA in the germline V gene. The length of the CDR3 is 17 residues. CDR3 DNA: TGTGCCAGCAACTTAGGGCCCAGCGGGTTAAGCACAGATACGCAGTATTTT. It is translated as CASNLGPSGLSTDTQYF.

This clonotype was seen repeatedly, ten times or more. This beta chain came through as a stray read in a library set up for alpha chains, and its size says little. This CDR3 reads CASSRDRGTAFF. CDR3 DNA: TGTGCCAGCAGCCGTGACAGGGGTACAGCTTTCTTT. This sequence joins TRBV7-2 and TRBJ1-1; 8 nucleotides line up with TRBD1. This CDR3 region has 12 residues. The germline gives CDR1 SGHTA, CDR2 FQGNSA. The V segment lost 5 bases and the J segment 10 bases; nucleotides outside the gene matches: 6.

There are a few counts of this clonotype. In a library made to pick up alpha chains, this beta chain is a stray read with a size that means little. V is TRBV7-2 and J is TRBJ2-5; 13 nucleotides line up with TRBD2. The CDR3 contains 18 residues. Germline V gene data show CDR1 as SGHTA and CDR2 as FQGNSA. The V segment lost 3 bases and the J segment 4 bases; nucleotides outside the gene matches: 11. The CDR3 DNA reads TGTGCCAGCAGCTTGGTCGGACTAGCGGGGGCCCGGGGAGAGACCCAGTACTTC. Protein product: CASSLVGLAGARGETQYF.

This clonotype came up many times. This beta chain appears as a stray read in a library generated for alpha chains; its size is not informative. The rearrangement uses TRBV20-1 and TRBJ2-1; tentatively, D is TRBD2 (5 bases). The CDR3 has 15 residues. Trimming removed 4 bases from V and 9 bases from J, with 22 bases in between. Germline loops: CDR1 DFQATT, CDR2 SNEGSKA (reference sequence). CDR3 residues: CSATRPALSGGEQFF. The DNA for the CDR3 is TGCAGTGCTACCCGTCCGGCCCTCTCCGGAGGTGAGCAGTTCTTC.

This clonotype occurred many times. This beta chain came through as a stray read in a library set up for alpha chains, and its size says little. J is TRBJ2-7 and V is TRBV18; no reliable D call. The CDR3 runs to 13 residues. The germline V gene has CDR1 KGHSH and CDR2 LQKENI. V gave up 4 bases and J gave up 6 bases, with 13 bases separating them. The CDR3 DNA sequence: TGTGCCAGCTCACTGCCGGGTTTAACCGAGCAGTACTTC. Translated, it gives CASSLPGLTEQYF.

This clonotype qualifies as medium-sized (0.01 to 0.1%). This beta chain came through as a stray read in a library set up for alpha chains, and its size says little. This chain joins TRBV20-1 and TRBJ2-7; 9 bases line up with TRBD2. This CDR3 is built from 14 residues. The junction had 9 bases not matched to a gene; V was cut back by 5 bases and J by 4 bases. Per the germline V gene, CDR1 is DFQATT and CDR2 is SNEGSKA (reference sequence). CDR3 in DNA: TGCAGTGCTTTAATTAGCGGGGGACGTTACGAGCAGTACTTC. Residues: CSALISGGRYEQYF.

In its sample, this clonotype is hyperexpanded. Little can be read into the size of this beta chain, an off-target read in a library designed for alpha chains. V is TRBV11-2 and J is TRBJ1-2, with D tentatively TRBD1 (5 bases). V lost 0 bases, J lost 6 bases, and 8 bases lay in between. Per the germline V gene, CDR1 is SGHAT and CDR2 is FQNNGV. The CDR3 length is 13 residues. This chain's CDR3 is CASSLDRVDGYTF. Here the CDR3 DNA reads TGTGCCAGCAGCTTAGACAGGGTTGATGGCTACACCTTC.

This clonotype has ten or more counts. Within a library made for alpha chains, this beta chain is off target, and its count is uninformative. The CDR3 is CASSRLAGGQETQYF. The CDR3 DNA follows: TGTGCCAGCAGTAGACTAGCGGGGGGCCAAGAGACCCAGTACTTC. This chain links TRBV2 with TRBJ2-5; TRBD2 agrees at 13 bases. The V and J ends lost 5 bases and 1 base, in that order; junction bases with no gene match: 1. The CDR3 is 15 amino acids. From germline, CDR1 is SNHLY and CDR2 FYNNEI.

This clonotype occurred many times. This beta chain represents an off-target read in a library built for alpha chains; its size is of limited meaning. CDR3 in DNA: TGCAGTGCTAGCTTCCAGAGACAGGGCGTCTCCTACGAGCAGTACTTC. Protein: CSASFQRQGVSYEQYF. The genes are TRBV20-1 and TRBJ2-7; 7 nucleotides align to TRBD1. V lost 3 bases, J lost 0 bases, and 11 bases stayed unmatched. The germline V gene encodes CDR1 DFQATT and CDR2 SNEGSKA (reference sequence). This CDR3 has 16 residues.

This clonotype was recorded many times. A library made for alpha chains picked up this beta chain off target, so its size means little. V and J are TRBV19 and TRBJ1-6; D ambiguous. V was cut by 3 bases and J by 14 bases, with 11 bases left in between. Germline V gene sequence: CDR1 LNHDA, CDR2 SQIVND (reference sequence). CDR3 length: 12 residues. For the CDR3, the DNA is TGTGCCAGTAGTATTGACCTTTTTACCCTCCACTTT. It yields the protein CASSIDLFTLHF. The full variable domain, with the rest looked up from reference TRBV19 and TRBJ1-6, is DGGITQSPKYLFRKEGQNVTLSCEQNLNHDAMYWYRQDPGQGLRLIYYSQIVNDFQKGDIAEGYSVSREKKESFPLTVTSAQKNPTAFYLCASSIDLFTLHFGNGTRLTVT.

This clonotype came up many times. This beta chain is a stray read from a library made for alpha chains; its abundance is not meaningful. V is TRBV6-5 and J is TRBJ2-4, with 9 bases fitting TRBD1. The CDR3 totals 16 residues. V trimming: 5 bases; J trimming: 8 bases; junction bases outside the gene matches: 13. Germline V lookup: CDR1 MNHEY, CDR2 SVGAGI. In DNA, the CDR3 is TGTGCCAGCAGTCCCTCGGGACAGGGTGCGGCGTACATTCAGTACTTC. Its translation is CASSPSGQGAAYIQYF.

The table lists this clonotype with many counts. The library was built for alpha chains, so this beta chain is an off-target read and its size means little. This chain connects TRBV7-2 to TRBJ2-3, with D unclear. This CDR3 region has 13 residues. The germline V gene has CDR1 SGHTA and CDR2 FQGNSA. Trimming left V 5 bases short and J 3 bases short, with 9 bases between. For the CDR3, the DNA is TGTGCCAGCAGCCCAGACGGGACAGATACGCAGTATTTT. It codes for CASSPDGTDTQYF.

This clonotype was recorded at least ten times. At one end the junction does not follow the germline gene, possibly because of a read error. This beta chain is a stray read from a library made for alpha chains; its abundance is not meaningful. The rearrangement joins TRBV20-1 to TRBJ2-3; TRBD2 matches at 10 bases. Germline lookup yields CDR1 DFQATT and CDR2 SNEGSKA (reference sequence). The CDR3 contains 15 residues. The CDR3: CSARGSGGPRDTQYF. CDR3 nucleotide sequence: TGCAGTGCGAGAGGTAGCGGGGGGCCCAGAGATACGCAGTATTTT.

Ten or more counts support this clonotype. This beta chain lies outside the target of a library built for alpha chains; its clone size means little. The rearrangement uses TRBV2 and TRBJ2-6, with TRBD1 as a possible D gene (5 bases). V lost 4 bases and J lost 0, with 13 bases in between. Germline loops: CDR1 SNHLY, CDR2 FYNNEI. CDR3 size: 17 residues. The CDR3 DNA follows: TGTGCCAGCAGTGCGACAGCCTCCTTCTCTGGGGCCAACGTCCTGACTTTC. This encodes CASSATASFSGANVLTF.

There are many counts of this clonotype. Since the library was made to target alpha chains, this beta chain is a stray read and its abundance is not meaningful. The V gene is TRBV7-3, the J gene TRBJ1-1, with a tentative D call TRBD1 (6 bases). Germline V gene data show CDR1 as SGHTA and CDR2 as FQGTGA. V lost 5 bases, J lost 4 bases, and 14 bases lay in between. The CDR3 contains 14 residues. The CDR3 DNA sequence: TGTGCCAGCAGCGTTACAGGGAGCGCCACTGAAGCTTTCTTT. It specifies CASSVTGSATEAFF.

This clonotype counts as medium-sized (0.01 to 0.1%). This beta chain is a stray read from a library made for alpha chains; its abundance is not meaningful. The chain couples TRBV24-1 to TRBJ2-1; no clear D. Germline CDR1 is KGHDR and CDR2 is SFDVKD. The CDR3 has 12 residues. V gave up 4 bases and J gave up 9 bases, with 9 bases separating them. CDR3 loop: CATSDSVGEQFF. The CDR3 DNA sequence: TGTGCCACCAGTGACTCGGTTGGTGAGCAGTTCTTC.

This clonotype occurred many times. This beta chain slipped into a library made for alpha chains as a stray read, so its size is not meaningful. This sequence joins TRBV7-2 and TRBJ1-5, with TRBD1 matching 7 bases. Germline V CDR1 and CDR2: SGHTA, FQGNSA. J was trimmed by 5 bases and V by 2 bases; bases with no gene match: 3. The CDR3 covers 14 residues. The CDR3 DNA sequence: TGTGCCAGCAGCTTACGACAGGGCGATCAGCCCCAGCATTTT. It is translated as CASSLRQGDQPQHF.

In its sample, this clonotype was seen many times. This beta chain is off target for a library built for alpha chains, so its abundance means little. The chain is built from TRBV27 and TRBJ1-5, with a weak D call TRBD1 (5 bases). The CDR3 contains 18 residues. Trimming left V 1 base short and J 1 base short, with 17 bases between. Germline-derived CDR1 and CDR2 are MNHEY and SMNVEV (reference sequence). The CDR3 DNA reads TGTGCCAGCAGTTTATTCGGCGGCAGAGGGGCGAGCAATCAGCCCCAGCATTTT. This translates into CASSLFGGRGASNQPQHF.

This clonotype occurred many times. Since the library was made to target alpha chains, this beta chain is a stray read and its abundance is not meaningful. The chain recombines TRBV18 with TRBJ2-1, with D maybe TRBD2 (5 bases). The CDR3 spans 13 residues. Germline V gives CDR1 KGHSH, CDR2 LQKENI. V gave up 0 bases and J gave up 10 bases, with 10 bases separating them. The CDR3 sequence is CASSPPLAREQFF. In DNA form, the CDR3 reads TGTGCCAGCTCACCACCGCTAGCACGGGAGCAGTTCTTC.

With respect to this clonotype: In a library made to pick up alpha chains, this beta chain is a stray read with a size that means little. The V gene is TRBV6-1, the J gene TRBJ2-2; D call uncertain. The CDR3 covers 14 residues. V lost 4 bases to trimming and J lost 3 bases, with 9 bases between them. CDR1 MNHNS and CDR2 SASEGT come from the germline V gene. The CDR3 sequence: CASSGLRDTGELFF. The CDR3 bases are TGTGCCAGCAGTGGGCTTAGGGACACCGGGGAGCTGTTTTTT.

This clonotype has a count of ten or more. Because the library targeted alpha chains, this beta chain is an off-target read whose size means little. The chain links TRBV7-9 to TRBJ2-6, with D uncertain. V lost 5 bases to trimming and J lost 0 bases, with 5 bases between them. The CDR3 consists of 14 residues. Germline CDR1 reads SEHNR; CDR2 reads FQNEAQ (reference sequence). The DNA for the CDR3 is TGTGCCAGCAGCACCCCCTCTGGGGCCAACGTCCTGACTTTC. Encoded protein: CASSTPSGANVLTF.

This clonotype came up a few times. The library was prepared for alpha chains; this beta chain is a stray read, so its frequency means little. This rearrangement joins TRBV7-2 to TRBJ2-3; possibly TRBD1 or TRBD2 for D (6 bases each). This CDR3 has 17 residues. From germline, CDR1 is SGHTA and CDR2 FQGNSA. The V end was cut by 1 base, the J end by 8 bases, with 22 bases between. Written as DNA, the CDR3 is TGTGCCAGCAGCTTAGGGTCGGCCGGGGGCCCACGGGGTACGCAGTATTTT. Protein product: CASSLGSAGGPRGTQYF.

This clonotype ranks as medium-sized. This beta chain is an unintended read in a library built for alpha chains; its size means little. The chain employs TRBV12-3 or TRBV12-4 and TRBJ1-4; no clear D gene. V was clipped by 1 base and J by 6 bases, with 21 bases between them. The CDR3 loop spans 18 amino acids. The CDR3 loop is CASSLGKVPGVLDEKLFF. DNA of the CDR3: TGTGCCAGCAGTTTAGGTAAAGTTCCGGGCGTTTTGGATGAAAAACTGTTTTTT.

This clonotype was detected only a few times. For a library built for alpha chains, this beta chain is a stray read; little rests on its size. The CDR3 DNA reads as TGTGCCAGCAGTCGTTTTGATGGGGATACGCAGTATTTT. This sequence encodes CASSRFDGDTQYF. The gene calls are TRBV6-5 and TRBJ2-3; D gene ambiguous. CDR1 and CDR2 from the germline V gene are MNHEY and SVGAGI. CDR3 length equals 13 residues. Between the trimmed V and J ends, which lost 5 bases and 6 bases, there was a span of 12 bases.